This T cell receptor (beta chain) is drawn from a study of blood T cell repertoires in COVID-19. This CDR3 is built from 14 residues. CDR1 and CDR2 from the germline V gene are SNHLY and FYNNEI. V was pared by 6 bases and J by 1 base, with 12 bases between. Sequencing used immunoSEQ multiplex PCR; TCRdb keeps in-frame clones, though not all of them. This table has 180,000 or so clones, approximately 87% appearing once. The sequence was collected from a man between 18 and 35 years old with active or convalescent COVID-19. Sequencing used peripheral blood. The rearrangement joins TRBV2 to TRBJ1-1; a possible D gene is TRBD1 (5 bases). The CDR3 nucleotides read TGTGCCAGCAGGCCGCCTACAGGGAACACTGAAGCTTTCTTT. It codes for CASRPPTGNTEAFF.